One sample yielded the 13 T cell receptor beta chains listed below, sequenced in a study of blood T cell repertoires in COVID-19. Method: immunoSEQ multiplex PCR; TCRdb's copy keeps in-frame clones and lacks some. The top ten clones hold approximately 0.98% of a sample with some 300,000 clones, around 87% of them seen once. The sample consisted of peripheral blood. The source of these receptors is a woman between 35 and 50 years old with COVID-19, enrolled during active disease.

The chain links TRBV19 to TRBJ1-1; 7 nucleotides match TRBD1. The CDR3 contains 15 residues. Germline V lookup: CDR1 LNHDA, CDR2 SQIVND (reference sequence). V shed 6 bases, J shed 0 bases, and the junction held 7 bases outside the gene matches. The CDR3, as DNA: TGTGCCAGTAGACCCCGGGGACAGATGAACACTGAAGCTTTCTTT. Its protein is CASRPRGQMNTEAFF.

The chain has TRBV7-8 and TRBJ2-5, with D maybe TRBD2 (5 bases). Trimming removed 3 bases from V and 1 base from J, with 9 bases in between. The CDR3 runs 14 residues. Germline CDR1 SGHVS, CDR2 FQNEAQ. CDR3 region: CASSFGVVQETQYF. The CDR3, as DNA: TGTGCCAGCAGCTTCGGGGTGGTCCAAGAGACCCAGTACTTC.

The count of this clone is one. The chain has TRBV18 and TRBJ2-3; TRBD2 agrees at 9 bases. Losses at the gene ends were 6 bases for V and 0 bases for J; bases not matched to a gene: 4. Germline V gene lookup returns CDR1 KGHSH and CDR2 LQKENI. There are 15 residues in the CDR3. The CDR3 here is CASSPSGTSTDTQYF. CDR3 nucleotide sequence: TGTGCCAGCTCCCCTAGCGGGACTAGCACAGATACGCAGTATTTT.

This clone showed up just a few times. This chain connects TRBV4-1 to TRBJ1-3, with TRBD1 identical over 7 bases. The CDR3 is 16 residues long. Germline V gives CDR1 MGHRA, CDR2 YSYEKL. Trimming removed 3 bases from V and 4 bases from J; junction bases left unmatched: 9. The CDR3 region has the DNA TGCGCCAGCAGCCACGCCGACAGGGCTGACGGAAACACCATATATTTT. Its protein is CASSHADRADGNTIYF.

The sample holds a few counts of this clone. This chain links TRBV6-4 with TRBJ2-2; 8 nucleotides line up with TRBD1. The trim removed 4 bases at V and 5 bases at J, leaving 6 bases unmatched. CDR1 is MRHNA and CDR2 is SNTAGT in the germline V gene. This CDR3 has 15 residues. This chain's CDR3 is CASSVETGETGELFF. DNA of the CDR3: TGTGCCAGCAGTGTGGAGACAGGGGAAACCGGGGAGCTGTTTTTT.

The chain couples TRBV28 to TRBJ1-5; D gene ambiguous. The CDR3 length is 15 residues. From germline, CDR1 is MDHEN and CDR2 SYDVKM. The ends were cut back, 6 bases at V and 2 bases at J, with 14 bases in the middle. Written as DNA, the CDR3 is TGTGCCAGCAGCCTAATAAGATTGGGCAATCAGCCCCAGCATTTT. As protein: CASSLIRLGNQPQHF.

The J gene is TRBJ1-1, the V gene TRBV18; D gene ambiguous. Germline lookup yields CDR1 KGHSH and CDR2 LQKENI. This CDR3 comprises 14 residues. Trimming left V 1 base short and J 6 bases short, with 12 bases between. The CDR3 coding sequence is TGTGCCAGCTCACCACGGCAGGATCCGGCTGAAGCTTTCTTT. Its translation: CASSPRQDPAEAFF.

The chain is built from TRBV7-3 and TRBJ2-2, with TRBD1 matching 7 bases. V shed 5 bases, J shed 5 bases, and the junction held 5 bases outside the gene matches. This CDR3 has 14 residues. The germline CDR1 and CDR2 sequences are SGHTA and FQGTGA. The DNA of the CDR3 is TGTGCCAGCAGCATAAACAGGGGAACCGGGGAGCTGTTTTTT. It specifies CASSINRGTGELFF.

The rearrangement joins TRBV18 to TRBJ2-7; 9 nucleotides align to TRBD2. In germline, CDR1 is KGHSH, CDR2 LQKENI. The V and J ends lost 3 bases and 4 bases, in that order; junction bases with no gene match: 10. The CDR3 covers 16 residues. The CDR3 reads CASSPGVGTSRYEQYF. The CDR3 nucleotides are TGTGCCAGCTCACCGGGGGTCGGGACTAGCAGGTACGAGCAGTACTTC.

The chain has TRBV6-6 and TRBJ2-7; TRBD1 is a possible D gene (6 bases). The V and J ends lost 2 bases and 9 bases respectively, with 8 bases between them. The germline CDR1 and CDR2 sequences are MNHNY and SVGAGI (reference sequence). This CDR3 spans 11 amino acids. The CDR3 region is CASSYGGGQYF. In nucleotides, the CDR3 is TGTGCCAGCAGTTACGGGGGCGGGCAGTACTTC.

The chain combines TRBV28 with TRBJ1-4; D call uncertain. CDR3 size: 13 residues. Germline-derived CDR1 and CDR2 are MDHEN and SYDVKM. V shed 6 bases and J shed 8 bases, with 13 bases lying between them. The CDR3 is CASSVPAREKLFF. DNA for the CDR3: TGTGCCAGCAGCGTCCCCGCGAGGGAAAAACTGTTTTTT.

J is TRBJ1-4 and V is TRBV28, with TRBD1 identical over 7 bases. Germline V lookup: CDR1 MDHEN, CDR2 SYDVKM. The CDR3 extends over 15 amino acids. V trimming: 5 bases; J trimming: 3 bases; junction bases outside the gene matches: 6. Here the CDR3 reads CASSPRDRSNEKLFF. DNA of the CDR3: TGTGCCAGCAGTCCCCGGGACAGATCTAATGAAAAACTGTTTTTT.

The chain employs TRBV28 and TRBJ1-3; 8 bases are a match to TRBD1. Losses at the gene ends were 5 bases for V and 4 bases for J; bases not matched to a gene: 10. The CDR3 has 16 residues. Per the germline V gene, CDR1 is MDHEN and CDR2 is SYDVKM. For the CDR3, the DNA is TGTGCCAGCAGTATCACCGGGACAGGCGTCGGAAACACCATATATTTT. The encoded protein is CASSITGTGVGNTIYF.